Included here is one T cell receptor (beta chain) sequence, with context. Its specificity is not known. The repertoire was sequenced with immunoSEQ multiplex PCR; TCRdb's copy has only in-frame clones and lacks some. The table has about 690,000 clones, 90% seen once. These data come from a study of shared clonotypes between healthy human individuals. Points from the study as a whole: The study found about 5% of naive CD4 clonotypes shared across a handful of donors.

Trimming took off 7 bases at V and 3 bases at J, with 14 bases between the two ends. Germline values: CDR1 SGHRS, CDR2 YFSETQ. There are 13 residues in the CDR3. The specimen was memory CD8+ T cells from PBMCs. Subset of the sample: CD45RO+ cells pooled with CCR7-negative TemRA cells. This chain connects TRBV5-1 to TRBJ2-7, with a possible D match to TRBD1 (5 bases). This TCR derives from a man younger than 35 in good health. Some clones in this sample may be carry-over from other donors' samples. The CDR3 here is CASGQGGSYEQYF. CDR3 in DNA: TGCGCCAGCGGTCAGGGTGGAAGCTACGAGCAGTACTTC.